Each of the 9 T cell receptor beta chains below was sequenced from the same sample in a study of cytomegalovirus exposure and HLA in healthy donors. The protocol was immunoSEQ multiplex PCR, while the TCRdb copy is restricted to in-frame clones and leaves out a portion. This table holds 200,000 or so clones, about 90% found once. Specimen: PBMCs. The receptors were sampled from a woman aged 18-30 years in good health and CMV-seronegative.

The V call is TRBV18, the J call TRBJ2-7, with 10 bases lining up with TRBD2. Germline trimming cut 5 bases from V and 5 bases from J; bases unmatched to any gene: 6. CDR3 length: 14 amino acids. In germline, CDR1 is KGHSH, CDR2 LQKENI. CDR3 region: CASSALAGRNEQYF. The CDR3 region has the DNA TGTGCCAGCTCAGCACTAGCGGGGAGGAACGAGCAGTACTTC.

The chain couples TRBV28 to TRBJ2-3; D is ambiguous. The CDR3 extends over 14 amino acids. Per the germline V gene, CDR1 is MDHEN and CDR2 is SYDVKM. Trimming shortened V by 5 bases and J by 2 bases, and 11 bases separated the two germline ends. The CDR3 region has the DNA TGTGCCAGCAGTAGTACTTCCACCACAGATACGCAGTATTTT. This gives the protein CASSSTSTTDTQYF.

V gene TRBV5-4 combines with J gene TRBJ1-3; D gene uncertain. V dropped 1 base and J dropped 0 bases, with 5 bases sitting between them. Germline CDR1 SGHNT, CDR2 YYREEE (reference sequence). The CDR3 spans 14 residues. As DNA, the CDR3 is TGTGCCAGCAGCTTGCGGAGCTCTGGAAACACCATATATTTT. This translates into CASSLRSSGNTIYF.

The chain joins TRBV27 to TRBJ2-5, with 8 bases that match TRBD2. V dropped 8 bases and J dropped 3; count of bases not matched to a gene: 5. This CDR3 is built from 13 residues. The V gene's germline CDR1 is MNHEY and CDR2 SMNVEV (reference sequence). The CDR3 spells CASSSGGEETQYF. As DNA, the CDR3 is TGTGCCAGCTCGAGCGGGGGTGAAGAGACCCAGTACTTC.

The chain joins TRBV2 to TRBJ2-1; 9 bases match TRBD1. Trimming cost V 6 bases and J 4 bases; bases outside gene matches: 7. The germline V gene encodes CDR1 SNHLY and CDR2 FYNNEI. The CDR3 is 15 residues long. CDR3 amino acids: CASSPGQGPYNEQFF. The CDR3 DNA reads TGTGCCAGCAGCCCCGGACAGGGGCCTTACAATGAGCAGTTCTTC.

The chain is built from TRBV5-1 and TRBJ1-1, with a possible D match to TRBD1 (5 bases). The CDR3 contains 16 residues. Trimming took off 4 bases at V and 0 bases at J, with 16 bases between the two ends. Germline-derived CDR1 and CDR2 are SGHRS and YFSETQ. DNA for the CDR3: TGCGCCAGCAGCCCCCGGGGGTCGAATCTGAACACTGAAGCTTTCTTT. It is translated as CASSPRGSNLNTEAFF.

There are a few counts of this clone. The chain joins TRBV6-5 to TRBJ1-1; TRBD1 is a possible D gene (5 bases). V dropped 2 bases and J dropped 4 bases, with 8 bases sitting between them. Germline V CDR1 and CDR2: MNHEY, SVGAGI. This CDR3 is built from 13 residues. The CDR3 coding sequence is TGTGCCAGCAGTTACACGGACACCACTGAAGCTTTCTTT. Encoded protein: CASSYTDTTEAFF.

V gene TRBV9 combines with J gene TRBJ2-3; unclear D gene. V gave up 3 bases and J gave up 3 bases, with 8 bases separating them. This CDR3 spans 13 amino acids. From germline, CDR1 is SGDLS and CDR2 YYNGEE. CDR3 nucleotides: TGTGCCAGCAGCGGGAGTGGGACAGATACGCAGTATTTT. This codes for CASSGSGTDTQYF.

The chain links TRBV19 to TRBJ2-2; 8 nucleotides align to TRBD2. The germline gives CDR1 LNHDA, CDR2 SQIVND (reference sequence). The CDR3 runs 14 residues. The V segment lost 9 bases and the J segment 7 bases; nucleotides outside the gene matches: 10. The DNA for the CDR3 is TGTGCCAGCGCGGGACTAGTTGGGAGCGGGGAGCTGTTTTTT. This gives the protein CASAGLVGSGELFF.